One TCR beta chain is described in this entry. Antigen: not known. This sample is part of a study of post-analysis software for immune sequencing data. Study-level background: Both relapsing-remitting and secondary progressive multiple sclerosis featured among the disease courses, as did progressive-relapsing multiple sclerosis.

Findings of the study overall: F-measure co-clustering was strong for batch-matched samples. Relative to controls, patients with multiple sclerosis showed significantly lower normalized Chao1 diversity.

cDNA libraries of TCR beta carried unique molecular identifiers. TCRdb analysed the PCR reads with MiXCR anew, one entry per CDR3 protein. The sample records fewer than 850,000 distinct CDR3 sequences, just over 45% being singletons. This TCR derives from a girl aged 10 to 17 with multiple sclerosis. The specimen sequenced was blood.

The CDR3 here is CASAPGDSYGYTF. Written as DNA, the CDR3 is TGTGCCAGCGCTCCAGGGGATAGCTATGGCTACACCTTC. The V call is TRBV27, the J call TRBJ1-2; D is possibly TRBD1 (6 bases). Trimming removed 8 bases at V and 4 bases at J, with 14 bases between. Germline CDR1 reads MNHEY; CDR2 reads SMNVEV (reference sequence). CDR3 length equals 13 residues.